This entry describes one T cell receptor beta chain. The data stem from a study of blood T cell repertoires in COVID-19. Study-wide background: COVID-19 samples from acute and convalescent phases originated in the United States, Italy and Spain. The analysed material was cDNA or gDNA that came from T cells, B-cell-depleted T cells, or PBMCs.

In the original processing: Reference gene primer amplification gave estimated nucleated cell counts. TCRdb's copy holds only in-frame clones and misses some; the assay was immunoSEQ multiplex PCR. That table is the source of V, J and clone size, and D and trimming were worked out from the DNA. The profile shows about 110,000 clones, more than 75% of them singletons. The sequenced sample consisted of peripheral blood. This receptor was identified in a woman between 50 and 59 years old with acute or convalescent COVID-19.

The CDR3 reads CASSLFGQQGFNQPQHF. The CDR3 DNA follows: TGTGCCAGCAGTTTATTCGGTCAACAGGGCTTCAATCAGCCCCAGCATTTT. V and J are TRBV28 and TRBJ1-5; weak D call: TRBD1 (6 bases). Germline CDR1 is MDHEN and CDR2 is SYDVKM. Trimming shortened V by 1 base and J by 3 bases, and 16 bases separated the two germline ends. CDR3 length: 17 amino acids.